This TCR beta chain is from a study of T cell responses to AZD1222 COVID-19 vaccine. Study-level findings and limits: After the peak T cell response, and only then, were repertoires sampled. It was only six AZD1222 recipients who were seropositive at baseline. Clonal diversity was possibly underestimated; the donors were predominantly white British and more often female. Once two AZD1222 doses were given, Spike-specific TCR breadth and depth went up.

CDR1 is SGHDT and CDR2 is YYEEEE in the germline V gene. V gave up 4 bases and J gave up 2 bases; unmatched junction bases: 9. This CDR3 has 17 amino acids. Turning to this clone: Its antigen is unidentified.

Assay: immunoSEQ multiplex PCR; the TCRdb copy retains only in-frame clones and omits some. The data contain roughly 71,000 clones, roughly 85% of them singletons. V and J are TRBV5-6 and TRBJ2-6; 7 bases map to TRBD1. The TCR comes from an adult in good health. Sample: peripheral blood, taken on day 0 of AZD1222 vaccination. CDR3 nucleotides: TGTGCCAGCAGCAGCATGACAGGGACCCCTGGGGCCAACGTCCTGACTTTC. Protein sequence: CASSSMTGTPGANVLTF.